This T cell receptor beta chain was identified during a study of T cells in Graves' hyperthyroidism and ophthalmopathy. Overall study results and limits: Clonotypes that were expanded in thyroid above 0.001 mostly appeared in blood too.

The TCR beta CDR3 regions underwent amplification using RNA transcripts as the source. The HTBI primer set drove a first-round RT-PCR of the TCR CDR3. TCRdb reprocessed the multiplex PCR reads with MiXCR, giving one entry per CDR3 protein. The sample contains approximately 600,000 distinct CDR3 sequences, around 14% of which appear only once. Using 9.5 to 10 ml of fresh peripheral blood, PBMCs were prepared. Trimming pared 2 bases from V and 0 bases from J, leaving 8 bases between. Per the germline V gene, CDR1 is MNHEY and CDR2 is SVGAGI. The CDR3 spans 16 residues. This clonotype has just a few counts. Its antigen remains unknown.

V gene TRBV6-5 combines with J gene TRBJ2-6; D uncertain. This receptor was obtained from a woman in her 30s with Graves' hyperthyroidism that later progressed to Graves' ophthalmopathy. Sequencing used blood. The CDR3 here is CASSYALPSGANVLTF. CDR3 DNA sequence: TGTGCCAGCAGTTACGCCCTGCCCTCTGGGGCCAACGTCCTGACTTTC.